This TCR beta chain is drawn from a study of human T cells and chemical hapten exposure. The library labeled individual cDNA molecules by adding unique molecular identifiers to them. TCRdb called the RACE reads again in MiXCR, with one record for every CDR3 protein. The sample has over 85,000 distinct CDR3 sequences, about a tenth seen once; the top ten hold under 3.5%. Study-wide results and limits: Every donor had alopecia, and their immune response may therefore differ from healthy people's. Large CDR3 similarity clusters arose significantly more often from expanded TCRs than from controls.

This CDR3 contains 13 residues. Trimming took off 4 bases at V and 3 bases at J, with 6 bases between the two ends. Germline CDR1 is MRHNA and CDR2 is SNTAGT. Time point described: pre-sensitization, week 0. Treatment noted: therapeutic diphenylcyclopropenone sensitization with weekly scalp DPC. This clonotype has just a few counts. Its antigen is currently unknown. This sequence joins TRBV6-4 and TRBJ2-2; D gene unclear. The sample was whole blood, taken in connection with sensitization to the hapten diphenylcyclopropenone (DPC). This TCR derives from a woman aged 55 to 70 with alopecia areata. Some clones in this sample may be carry-over from other donors' samples. CDR3 nucleotide sequence: TGTGCCAGCAGTGTGGGTTACACCGGGGAGCTGTTTTTT. This sequence encodes CASSVGYTGELFF.